This T cell receptor beta chain was retrieved from a study of shared clonotypes between healthy human individuals. Some clones are missing from TCRdb's copy, which holds only in-frame ones; the method was immunoSEQ multiplex PCR. The sample carries 760,000 or so clones, around 96% recorded once. Germline-derived CDR1 and CDR2 are MGHRA and YSYEKL. This CDR3 has 15 amino acids. Trimming took 0 bases from V and 9 from J, leaving 18 bases between them. CD45RO-negative cells were positively selected for CCR7, leaving out terminally differentiated effector memory CD45RA+ cells. The sequencing input was naive CD8+ T cells sorted from blood. This clonotype originated in a young man in good health. The J gene is TRBJ2-7, the V gene TRBV4-1; D ambiguous. The CDR3: CASSQDGTIYDGQYF. The CDR3 bases are TGCGCCAGCAGCCAAGATGGAACAATCTACGACGGGCAGTACTTC.